These 32 T cell receptor beta chains came from one sample sequenced in a study of blood T cells in healthy people across ages. Alongside a J-beta primer mix, a sample-barcoded 5' primer served in a second PCR lasting about 7 to 11 cycles. TCRdb used MiXCR to reprocess the 5' RACE reads, holding one entry per CDR3 protein. In the table there are some 640,000 distinct CDR3 sequences, about 30% of which are singletons. The material sequenced was blood. Receptors originate from a woman of 80 years or more in good health.

J is TRBJ1-1 and V is TRBV20-1; D is unresolved. The CDR3 has 13 amino acids. V lost 6 bases to trimming and J lost 1 base, with 12 bases between them. CDR1 is DFQATT and CDR2 is SNEGSKA in the germline V gene (reference sequence). The CDR3 sequence is CSACPPTNTEAFF. CDR3 DNA: TGCAGTGCCTGCCCCCCTACGAACACTGAAGCTTTCTTT.

This clonotype was seen a single time. An end of the junction differs from the germline gene, which may be a read error. CDR3 amino acids: CAISGENYEQYF. As DNA, the CDR3 is TGCGCCATCAGTGGGGAGAACTACGAGCAGTACTTC. This chain links TRBV10-3 with TRBJ2-7; D may be TRBD2 (5 bases). This CDR3 comprises 12 residues. Germline assignment: CDR1 ENHRY and CDR2 SYGVKD.

This clonotype was seen many times. This chain joins TRBV3-1 and TRBJ2-1; 11 bases fit TRBD2. The V segment lost 3 bases and the J segment 15 bases; nucleotides outside the gene matches: 7. The CDR3 has 13 amino acids. Germline V gene data show CDR1 as LGHDT and CDR2 as YNNKEL (reference sequence). For the CDR3, the DNA is TGTGCCAGCAGCCAGCAACTAGCGGGGGTATGGTTCTTC. It specifies CASSQQLAGVWFF.

The V and J genes are TRBV29-1 and TRBJ2-7; TRBD2 matches 10 bases. The CDR3 contains 13 residues. V dropped 5 bases and J dropped 1; count of bases not matched to a gene: 2. The germline CDR1 and CDR2 sequences are SQVTM and ANQGSEA. The CDR3 protein is CSVLAGVSYEQYF. The CDR3 region has the DNA TGCAGCGTTCTAGCGGGAGTGTCCTACGAGCAGTACTTC.

The chain couples TRBV19 to TRBJ2-5; 9 bases match TRBD1. V lost 5 bases, J lost 5 bases, and 9 bases stayed unmatched. There are 15 residues in the CDR3. Germline V gene sequence: CDR1 LNHDA, CDR2 SQIVND (reference sequence). This chain's CDR3 is CASSPPPDRGETQYF. DNA for the CDR3: TGTGCCAGTAGTCCCCCCCCGGACAGGGGTGAGACCCAGTACTTC.

This clonotype was seen only a few times. The chain joins TRBV4-3 to TRBJ1-3; D not resolved. This CDR3 is 14 amino acids long. Trimming took off 2 bases at V and 3 bases at J, with 8 bases between the two ends. Germline lookup yields CDR1 LGHNA and CDR2 YSLEER. CDR3: CASSQRGGGNTIYF. CDR3 bases: TGCGCCAGCAGCCAACGGGGAGGTGGAAACACCATATATTTT.

The genes are TRBV2 and TRBJ1-5; the D is unclear. Germline-derived CDR1 and CDR2 are SNHLY and FYNNEI. The CDR3 is 12 amino acids. Trimming took 3 bases from V and 8 from J, leaving 8 bases between them. CDR3 bases: TGTGCCAGCAGTGAGTGGGAGAAGCCCCAGCATTTT. It translates to CASSEWEKPQHF.

The table lists this clonotype with many counts. V gene TRBV7-8 combines with J gene TRBJ2-5; 9 bases line up with TRBD2. V lost 0 bases and J lost 4; bases outside the gene matches: 6. The V gene's germline CDR1 is SGHVS and CDR2 FQNEAQ. The CDR3 totals 16 residues. CDR3 coding DNA: TGTGCCAGCAGCTTAGCTTCGCGGGGGGGCCTAGAGACCCAGTACTTC. As protein: CASSLASRGGLETQYF.

The sample holds a few counts of this clonotype. The V gene is TRBV6-5, the J gene TRBJ1-1; 10 positions match TRBD1. Germline V gives CDR1 MNHEY, CDR2 SVGAGI. V lost 2 bases, J lost 4 bases, and 4 bases stayed unmatched. The CDR3 covers 15 residues. The CDR3 region has the DNA TGTGCCAGCAGTTACCCCGGGACAGGGGCCACTGAAGCTTTCTTT. Amino acids: CASSYPGTGATEAFF.

The chain recombines TRBV12-3 or TRBV12-4 with TRBJ2-1, with D possibly matching TRBD2 (6 bases). Trimming pared 2 bases from V and 5 bases from J, leaving 10 bases between. There are 14 residues in the CDR3. The CDR3 loop is CASSLMASDNEQFF. The DNA for the CDR3 is TGTGCCAGCAGTTTAATGGCTAGCGACAATGAGCAGTTCTTC.

The rearrangement links TRBV7-9 to TRBJ1-4; D perhaps matches TRBD1 (5 bases). V lost 3 bases and J 12 bases, leaving 8 bases between the germline ends. CDR3 length: 11 amino acids. Per germline, CDR1 SEHNR and CDR2 FQNEAQ (reference sequence). The CDR3 protein is CASSLRDQLFF. As DNA, the CDR3 is TGTGCCAGCAGCTTGCGGGACCAACTGTTTTTT.

The chain carries TRBV11-2 and TRBJ1-2; D is possibly TRBD1 (6 bases). Germline V CDR1 and CDR2: SGHAT, FQNNGV. V lost 3 bases, J lost 4 bases, and 12 bases lay in between. The CDR3 consists of 14 residues. CDR3 sequence reads: CASSFPGDSYGYTF. In DNA, the CDR3 is TGTGCCAGCAGCTTCCCAGGGGATTCCTATGGCTACACCTTC.

The genes are TRBV7-6 and TRBJ1-3; perhaps TRBD1 as D (6 bases). CDR1 and CDR2 (germline): SGHVS, FNYEAQ. V dropped 5 bases and J dropped 2 bases, with 13 bases sitting between them. There are 15 residues in the CDR3. The CDR3 here is CASSARGGTGNTIYF. For the CDR3, the DNA is TGTGCCAGCAGCGCCAGAGGGGGGACTGGAAACACCATATATTTT.

This clonotype was counted many times. V is TRBV7-9 and J is TRBJ1-6; D is perhaps TRBD1 (5 bases). The CDR3 loop spans 14 amino acids. Germline V gene lookup returns CDR1 SEHNR and CDR2 FQNEAQ (reference sequence). Deletions cut 5 bases from V and 9 bases from J, with 14 bases between. CDR3 in amino acids: CASSQVGGGSPLHF. CDR3 nucleotide sequence: TGTGCCAGCAGCCAAGTCGGGGGGGGTTCACCCCTCCACTTT.

This sequence joins TRBV3-1 and TRBJ1-6; tentatively, D is TRBD1 (6 bases). Germline loops: CDR1 LGHDT, CDR2 YNNKEL (reference sequence). Trimming pared 4 bases from V and 12 bases from J, leaving 13 bases between. The CDR3 runs 13 residues. The CDR3 DNA reads TGTGCCAGCAGCCGGCAGGGGTATGGACCCCTCCACTTT. Protein: CASSRQGYGPLHF.

This clonotype has ten or more counts. V is TRBV6-5 and J is TRBJ2-5; D gene unclear. This CDR3 region has 16 residues. Germline V gene data show CDR1 as MNHEY and CDR2 as SVGAGI. The V end lost 4 bases, the J end lost 2 bases, and 17 bases lay between the germline ends. The DNA for the CDR3 is TGTGCCAGCAGTTCCCTTAAGGACGGACCTCAAGAGACCCAGTACTTC. It translates to CASSSLKDGPQETQYF.

The chain has TRBV27 and TRBJ2-5; no clear D gene. The DNA end favors TRBJ2-7, so the J call may be wrong. In germline, CDR1 is MNHEY, CDR2 SMNVEV (reference sequence). The CDR3 sequence is 15 residues long. The CDR3 coding sequence is TGTGCCAGCAGTACCCAGCGTGGTCTGGCCTACGAGCAGTACTTC. Residues: CASSTQRGLAYEQYF.

This clonotype was seen at least ten times. This sequence joins TRBV7-9 and TRBJ2-1; 8 bases match TRBD2. Germline V lookup: CDR1 SEHNR, CDR2 FQNEAQ (reference sequence). This CDR3 contains 18 residues. The trim removed 0 bases at V and 4 bases at J, leaving 11 bases unmatched. CDR3 sequence reads: CASSLARRTGGVYNEQFF. The DNA of the CDR3 is TGTGCCAGCAGCTTAGCACGGAGGACGGGAGGGGTATACAATGAGCAGTTCTTC.

J is TRBJ1-1 and V is TRBV7-3, with 12 bases fitting TRBD1. Germline values: CDR1 SGHTA, CDR2 FQGTGA. The CDR3 is 17 residues long. Trimming took 5 bases from V and 0 from J; bases not matched to a gene: 7. The CDR3 DNA sequence: TGTGCCAGCAGCCCCAGTGGGACAGGGGGCTTGAACACTGAAGCTTTCTTT. It specifies CASSPSGTGGLNTEAFF.

There are many counts of this clonotype. The chain recombines TRBV5-5 with TRBJ2-5; 7 bases are a match to TRBD1. Germline V CDR1 and CDR2: SGHKS, YYEKEE (reference sequence). The CDR3 has 14 amino acids. Unmatched junction bases numbered 9, after V lost 5 bases and J lost 5 bases. CDR3 nucleotide sequence: TGTGCCAGCAGTCAATCCACAGGGGTGGAGACCCAGTACTTC. Amino acid sequence: CASSQSTGVETQYF.

This sequence joins TRBV5-7 and TRBJ1-5, with D tentatively TRBD1 (6 bases). TRBV5-7 is treated as an ORF (open reading frame) with a function not yet certain. V dropped 0 bases and J dropped 0 bases, with 16 bases sitting between them. The length of the CDR3 is 18 residues. The CDR3 protein is CASSLGRRGGNSNQPQHF. The CDR3 region has the DNA TGTGCCAGCAGCTTGGGAAGGAGGGGGGGGAATAGCAATCAGCCCCAGCATTTT.

In regard to this clonotype: A much bigger clone sits one base away, suggesting this may be a read error. V gene TRBV29-1 combines with J gene TRBJ2-7, with 10 bases matching TRBD1. Germline lookup yields CDR1 SQVTM and CDR2 ANQGSEA. Trimming removed 6 bases from V and 3 bases from J; junction bases left unmatched: 11. The CDR3 loop spans 15 amino acids. Here the CDR3 DNA reads TGCAGCGTGCAGGGAGGACAGGGGGTGAACTACGAGCAGTACTTC. Its protein product is CSVQGGQGVNYEQYF.

Notes on this clonotype: One junction end does not reproduce the germline sequence, and a read error may be involved. This chain joins TRBV2 and TRBJ1-2, with TRBD1 as a possible D gene (6 bases). The CDR3 contains 13 residues. The germline gives CDR1 SNHLY, CDR2 FYNNEI. CDR3 DNA sequence: TGTGCCAGCAGTGTCTCAGGGGCGGAGGGCTGCACCTTC. Amino acids: CASSVSGAEGCTF.

The chain carries TRBV4-1 and TRBJ2-7, with TRBD2 identical over 9 bases. The CDR3 runs 16 residues. Germline loops: CDR1 MGHRA, CDR2 YSYEKL. J gave up 1 base and V 0 bases, and 4 bases lay outside the gene matches. CDR3 bases: TGCGCCAGCAGCCAAGATCAAAGCGGGAGGTCCTACGAGCAGTACTTC. Translation: CASSQDQSGRSYEQYF.

In its sample, this clonotype was seen a few times. A much larger clone lies one base from this, so it may be a read error. The chain joins TRBV29-1 to TRBJ2-5, with TRBD2 matching 8 bases. Trimming cost V 0 bases and J 4 bases; bases outside gene matches: 10. There are 16 residues in the CDR3. Germline CDR1 and CDR2: SQVTM and ANQGSEA. The CDR3 is CSVEDLAGGGRETQYF. CDR3 nucleotides: TGCAGCGTTGAAGATCTGGCTGGCGGGGGGAGAGAGACCCAGTACTTC.

About this clonotype itself: Since a much larger clone is just one base distant, this may be a read error. The chain couples TRBV3-1 to TRBJ2-3, with 9 bases identical to TRBD2. Per the germline V gene, CDR1 is LGHDT and CDR2 is YNNKEL (reference sequence). This CDR3 spans 18 amino acids. CDR3 protein: CASSQGLSGGYSTGTQYF. In DNA, the CDR3 is TGTGCCAGCAGCCAAGGCTTAAGCGGGGGGTATAGCACAGGTACGCAGTATTTT.

This clonotype was picked up many times. V and J are TRBV5-1 and TRBJ1-5, with a possible D match to TRBD1 (6 bases). Trimming took 5 bases from V and 3 from J, leaving 12 bases between them. CDR1 and CDR2 from the germline V gene are SGHRS and YFSETQ. The CDR3 runs to 14 residues. CDR3 region: CASSRDTNNQPQHF. DNA of the CDR3: TGCGCCAGCAGTAGGGACACAAACAATCAGCCCCAGCATTTT.

This clonotype was seen many times. The genes are TRBV3-1 and TRBJ1-2, with D unresolved. The CDR3 is 15 residues long. Germline V gene sequence: CDR1 LGHDT, CDR2 YNNKEL (reference sequence). V was pared by 4 bases and J by 6 bases, with 18 bases between. The CDR3 loop is CASSLTGGKRNGYTF. In DNA form, the CDR3 reads TGTGCCAGCAGCCTGACTGGAGGGAAGAGAAATGGCTACACCTTC.

The CDR3 bases are TGTGCCAGCAGCTCTGGGACAACCTGGAACACTGAAGCTTTCTTT. Residues: CASSSGTTWNTEAFF. V is TRBV7-9 and J is TRBJ1-1, with a weak D call TRBD1 (6 bases). Germline CDR1 reads SEHNR; CDR2 reads FQNEAQ (reference sequence). V shed 4 bases and J shed 1 base, with 13 bases lying between them. This CDR3 has 15 residues.

Points on this clonotype: At one of its ends the junction is not consistent with the germline gene, which may arise from a read error. This chain joins TRBV20-1 and TRBJ2-5; 9 bases fit TRBD1. The CDR3 extends over 16 amino acids. Germline lookup yields CDR1 DFQATT and CDR2 SNEGSKA (reference sequence). The CDR3 reads CGAPLPGTGHQETQYF. The CDR3 DNA reads TGCGGTGCTCCCTTGCCCGGGACAGGGCACCAGGAGACCCAGTACTTC.

Only one count was recorded for this clonotype. The rearrangement uses TRBV6-1 and TRBJ1-5; D gene ambiguous. There are 16 residues in the CDR3. The ends were cut back, 2 bases at V and 0 bases at J, with 11 bases in the middle. Germline CDR1 MNHNS, CDR2 SASEGT. For the CDR3, the DNA is TGTGCCAGCAGTGAAAAGGGTTGGGATAGCAATCAGCCCCAGCATTTT. This sequence encodes CASSEKGWDSNQPQHF.

For the CDR3, the DNA is TGTGCCAGCAGCCGCATGGCACGGAGCTCTGGAAACACCATATATTTT. Residues: CASSRMARSSGNTIYF. The chain employs TRBV6-5 and TRBJ1-3; D gene unclear. The CDR3 has 16 residues. Trimming took off 6 bases at V and 0 bases at J, with 15 bases between the two ends. Germline V gene sequence: CDR1 MNHEY, CDR2 SVGAGI.